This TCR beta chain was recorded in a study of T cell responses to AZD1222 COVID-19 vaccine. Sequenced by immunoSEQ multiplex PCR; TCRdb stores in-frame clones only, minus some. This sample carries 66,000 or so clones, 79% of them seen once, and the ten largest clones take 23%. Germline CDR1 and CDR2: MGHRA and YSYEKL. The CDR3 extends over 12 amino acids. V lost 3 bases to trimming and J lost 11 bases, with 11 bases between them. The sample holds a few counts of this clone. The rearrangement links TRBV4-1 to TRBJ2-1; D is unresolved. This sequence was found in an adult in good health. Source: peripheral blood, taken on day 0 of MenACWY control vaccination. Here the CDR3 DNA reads TGCGCCAGCAGCCAGAGTCCGTGGAAGCAGTTCTTC. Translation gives CASSQSPWKQFF.